This T cell receptor beta chain is from a study of blood T cell repertoires in COVID-19. Across the whole study: The origin of the acute and convalescent COVID-19 samples was the United States, Italy and Spain.

For recovered donors of Cohort 3, there were two negative PCRs, clearance, or symptom resolution. The data were produced by immunoSEQ multiplex PCR, yet TCRdb's version contains in-frame clones alone and is incomplete. Found here are hundreds of thousands of clones, around 90% of them singletons; the top ten hold 5.5% to 7%. This sequence originates from a woman aged 40 to 49 who had recovered from COVID-19. What was sequenced was PBMCs or T cells enriched from blood (not recorded which).

The CDR3 here is CASSQSGTGGRGNTIYF. CDR3 nucleotide sequence: TGCGCCAGCAGCCAATCCGGGACAGGGGGCCGGGGAAACACCATATATTTT. This rearrangement joins TRBV4-1 to TRBJ1-3, with 12 bases fitting TRBD1. This CDR3 spans 17 amino acids. V lost 2 bases, J lost 4 bases, and 6 bases stayed unmatched. Germline V CDR1 and CDR2: MGHRA, YSYEKL.